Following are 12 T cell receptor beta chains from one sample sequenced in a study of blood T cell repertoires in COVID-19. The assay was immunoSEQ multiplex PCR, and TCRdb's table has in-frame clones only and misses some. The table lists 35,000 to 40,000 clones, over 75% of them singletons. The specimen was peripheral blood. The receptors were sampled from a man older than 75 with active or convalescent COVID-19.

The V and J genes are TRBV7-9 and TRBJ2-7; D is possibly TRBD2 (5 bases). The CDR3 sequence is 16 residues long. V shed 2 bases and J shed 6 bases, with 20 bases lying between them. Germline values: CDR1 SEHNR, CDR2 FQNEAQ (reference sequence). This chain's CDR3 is CASSLPPASSRGEQYF. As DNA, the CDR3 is TGTGCCAGCAGCTTACCCCCGGCTAGCTCAAGAGGCGAGCAGTACTTC.

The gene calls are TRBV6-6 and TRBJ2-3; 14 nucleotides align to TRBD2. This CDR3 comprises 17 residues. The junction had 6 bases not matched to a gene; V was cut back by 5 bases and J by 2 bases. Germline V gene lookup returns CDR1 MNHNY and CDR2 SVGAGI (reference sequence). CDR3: CASSPWTSGGTTDTQYF. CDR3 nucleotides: TGTGCCAGCAGTCCCTGGACTAGCGGGGGGACCACAGATACGCAGTATTTT.

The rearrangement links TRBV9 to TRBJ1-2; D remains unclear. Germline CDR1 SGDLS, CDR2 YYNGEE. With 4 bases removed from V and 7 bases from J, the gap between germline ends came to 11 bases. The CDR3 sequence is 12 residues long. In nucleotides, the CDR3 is TGTGCCAGCAGCCGTATCCCGGGTGGCTACACCTTC. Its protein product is CASSRIPGGYTF.

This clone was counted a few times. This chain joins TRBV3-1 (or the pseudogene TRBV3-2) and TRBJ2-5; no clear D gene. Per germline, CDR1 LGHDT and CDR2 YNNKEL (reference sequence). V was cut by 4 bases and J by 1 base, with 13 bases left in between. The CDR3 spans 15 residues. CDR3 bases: TGTGCCAGCAGCCGCCTATCGGTGGTCCAAGAGACCCAGTACTTC. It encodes CASSRLSVVQETQYF.

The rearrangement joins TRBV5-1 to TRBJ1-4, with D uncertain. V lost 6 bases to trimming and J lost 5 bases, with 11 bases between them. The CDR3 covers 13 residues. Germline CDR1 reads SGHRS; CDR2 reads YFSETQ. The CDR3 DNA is TGCGCCAGCACCGCGGATCCCAATGAAAAACTGTTTTTT. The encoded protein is CASTADPNEKLFF.

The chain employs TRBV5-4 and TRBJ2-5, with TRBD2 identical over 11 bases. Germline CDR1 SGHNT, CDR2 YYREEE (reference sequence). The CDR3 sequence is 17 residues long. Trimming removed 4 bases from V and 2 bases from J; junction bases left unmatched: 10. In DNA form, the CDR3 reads TGTGCCAGCAGCCATCCGCCTAGCGGGGGGATACAAGAGACCCAGTACTTC. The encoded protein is CASSHPPSGGIQETQYF.

The CDR3 region has the DNA TGTGCCAGCAGCCCAGATAGCGGGGGGACAGATACGCAGTATTTT. It translates to CASSPDSGGTDTQYF. The V and J genes are TRBV7-2 and TRBJ2-3; 10 bases align to TRBD2. The CDR3 has 15 residues. Germline CDR1 and CDR2: SGHTA and FQGNSA. The ends lost 5 bases at V and 3 bases at J; junction bases unmatched: 5.

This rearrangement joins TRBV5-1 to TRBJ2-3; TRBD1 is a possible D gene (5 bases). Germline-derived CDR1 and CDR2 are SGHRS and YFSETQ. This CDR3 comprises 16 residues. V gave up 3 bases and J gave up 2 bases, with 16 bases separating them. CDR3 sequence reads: CASSSGHGRVTDTQYF. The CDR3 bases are TGCGCCAGCAGCTCCGGACACGGACGTGTCACAGATACGCAGTATTTT. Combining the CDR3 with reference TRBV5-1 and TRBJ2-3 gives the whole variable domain KAGVTQTPRYLIKTRGQQVTLSCSPISGHRSVSWYQQTPGQGLQFLFEYFSETQRNKGNFPGRFSGRQFSNSRSEMNVSTLELGDSALYLCASSSGHGRVTDTQYFGPGTRLTVL.

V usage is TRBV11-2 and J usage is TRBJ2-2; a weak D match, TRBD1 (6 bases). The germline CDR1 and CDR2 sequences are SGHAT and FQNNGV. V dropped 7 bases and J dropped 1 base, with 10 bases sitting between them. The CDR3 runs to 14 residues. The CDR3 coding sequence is TGTGCCAGCAATGGACAGATGAACACCGGGGAGCTGTTTTTT. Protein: CASNGQMNTGELFF. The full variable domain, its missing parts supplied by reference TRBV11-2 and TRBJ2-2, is EAGVAQSPRYKIIEKRQSVAFWCNPISGHATLYWYQQILGQGPKLLIQFQNNGVVDDSQLPKDRFSAERLKGVDSTLKIQPAKLEDSAVYLCASNGQMNTGELFFGEGSRLTVL.

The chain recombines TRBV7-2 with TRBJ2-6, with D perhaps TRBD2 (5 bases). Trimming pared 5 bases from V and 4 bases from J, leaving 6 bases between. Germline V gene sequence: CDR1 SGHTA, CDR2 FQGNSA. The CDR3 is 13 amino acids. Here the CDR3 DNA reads TGTGCCAGCAGCCCGGGGGGGGCCAACGTCCTGACTTTC. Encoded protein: CASSPGGANVLTF.

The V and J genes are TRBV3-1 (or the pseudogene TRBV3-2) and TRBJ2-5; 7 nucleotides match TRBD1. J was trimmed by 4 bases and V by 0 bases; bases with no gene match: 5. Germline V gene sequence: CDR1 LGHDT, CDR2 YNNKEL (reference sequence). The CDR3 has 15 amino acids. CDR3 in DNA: TGTGCCAGCAGCCAAGACAGGGGGTTCTCAGAGACCCAGTACTTC. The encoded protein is CASSQDRGFSETQYF.

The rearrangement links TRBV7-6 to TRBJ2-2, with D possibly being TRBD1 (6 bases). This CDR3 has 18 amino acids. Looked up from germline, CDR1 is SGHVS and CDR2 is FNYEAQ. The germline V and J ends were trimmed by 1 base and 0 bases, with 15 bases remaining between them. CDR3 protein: CASSLVVGQPTNTGELFF. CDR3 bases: TGTGCCAGCAGCTTAGTGGTCGGACAGCCCACGAACACCGGGGAGCTGTTTTTT.